This TCR beta chain was identified in a study of cytomegalovirus exposure and HLA in healthy donors. CDR1 is SGHNT and CDR2 is YYREEE in the germline V gene (reference sequence). With 2 bases removed from V and 1 base from J, the gap between germline ends came to 27 bases. The CDR3 sequence is 20 residues long. Use of 60 Vbeta and 13 Jbeta primers characterized the PCR. This table comes from immunoSEQ multiplex PCR, and its TCRdb copy is limited to in-frame clones, with some not included. The sample includes fewer than 110,000 clones, roughly 82% of them seen just once. V gene TRBV5-4 combines with J gene TRBJ2-5; the D gene is possibly TRBD2 (7 bases). The receptor was isolated from a man aged 30 to 39 in good health and CMV-seropositive. The specimen sequenced was PBMCs. The CDR3 DNA is TGTGCCAGCAGCTTATTAGATTACGGGGGGCGTCACCTATTCCAAGAGACCCAGTACTTC. This codes for CASSLLDYGGRHLFQETQYF. Drawing the rest from reference TRBV5-4 and TRBJ2-5, the complete variable domain is ETGVTQSPTHLIKTRGQQVTLRCSSQSGHNTVSWYQQALGQGPQFIFQYYREEENGRGNFPPRFSGLQFPNYSSELNVNALELDDSALYLCASSLLDYGGRHLFQETQYFGPGTRLLVL.